This TCR beta chain was recovered during a study of blood T cell repertoires in COVID-19. TCRdb keeps only in-frame clones here, not all; method: immunoSEQ multiplex PCR. The table lists about 190,000 clones, 70% to 85% of them singletons. The CDR3 covers 14 residues. The germline gives CDR1 MNHEY, CDR2 SMNVEV (reference sequence). Unmatched junction bases numbered 3, after V lost 0 bases and J lost 4 bases. The chain couples TRBV27 to TRBJ2-7; 7 nucleotides line up with TRBD1. This sequence originates from a woman younger than 45 who had recovered from COVID-19. Sequenced material: PBMCs or T cells enriched from blood (not recorded which). The CDR3 region is CASSLSNRGYEQYV. CDR3 in DNA: TGTGCCAGCAGTTTATCGAACAGGGGATACGAGCAGTACGTC.